The entry below describes one T cell receptor beta chain. This specimen belongs to a study of T-cell memory formation after mild COVID-19. TCRdb reprocessed the 5' RACE reads with MiXCR, giving one entry per CDR3 protein. The table records more than 350,000 distinct CDR3 sequences, under 25% of them present only once. Per the germline V gene, CDR1 is LGHNA and CDR2 is YNFKEQ. Trimming cost V 0 bases and J 4 bases, with 19 bases left between them. The CDR3 contains 18 residues. What was sequenced was PBMCs or a T cell subset sorted from them (not recorded which). The sequence derives from an adult woman who had mild COVID-19 (a few samples of this study predate the infection). Cell type and time point are not known. J is TRBJ2-1 and V is TRBV4-2; D is undetermined. In DNA form, the CDR3 reads TGTGCCAGCAGCCAAGATAAGGCAGGCCCCTCGTCGTACAATGAGCAGTTCTTC. Protein product: CASSQDKAGPSSYNEQFF.